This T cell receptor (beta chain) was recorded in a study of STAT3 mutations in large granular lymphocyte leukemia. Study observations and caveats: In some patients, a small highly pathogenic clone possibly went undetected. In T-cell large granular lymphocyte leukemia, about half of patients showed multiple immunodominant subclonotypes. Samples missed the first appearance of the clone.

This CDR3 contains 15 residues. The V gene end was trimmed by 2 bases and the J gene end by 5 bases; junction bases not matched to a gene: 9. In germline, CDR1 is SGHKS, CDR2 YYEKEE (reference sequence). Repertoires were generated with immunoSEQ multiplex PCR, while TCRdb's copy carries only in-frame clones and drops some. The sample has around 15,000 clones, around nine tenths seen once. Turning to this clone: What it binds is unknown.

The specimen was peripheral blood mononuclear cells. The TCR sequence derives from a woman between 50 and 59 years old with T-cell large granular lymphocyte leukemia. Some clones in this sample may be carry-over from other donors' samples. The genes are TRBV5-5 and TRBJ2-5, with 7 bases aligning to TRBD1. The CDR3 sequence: CASSFTGAVRETQYF. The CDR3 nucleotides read TGTGCCAGCAGCTTCACAGGGGCCGTTCGGGAGACCCAGTACTTC.